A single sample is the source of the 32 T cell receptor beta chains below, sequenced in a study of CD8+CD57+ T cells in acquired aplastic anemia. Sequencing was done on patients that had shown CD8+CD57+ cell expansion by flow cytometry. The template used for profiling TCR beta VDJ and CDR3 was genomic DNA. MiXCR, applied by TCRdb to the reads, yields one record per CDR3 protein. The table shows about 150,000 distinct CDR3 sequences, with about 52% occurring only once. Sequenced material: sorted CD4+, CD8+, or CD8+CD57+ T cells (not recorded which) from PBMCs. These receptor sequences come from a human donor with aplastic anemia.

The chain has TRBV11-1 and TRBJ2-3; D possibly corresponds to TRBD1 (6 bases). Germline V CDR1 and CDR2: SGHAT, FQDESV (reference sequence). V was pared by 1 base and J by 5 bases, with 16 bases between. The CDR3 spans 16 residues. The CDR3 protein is CASSLGGGGAVDTQYF. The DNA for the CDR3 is TGTGCCAGCAGCTTAGGTGGGGGCGGCGCCGTAGATACGCAGTATTTT.

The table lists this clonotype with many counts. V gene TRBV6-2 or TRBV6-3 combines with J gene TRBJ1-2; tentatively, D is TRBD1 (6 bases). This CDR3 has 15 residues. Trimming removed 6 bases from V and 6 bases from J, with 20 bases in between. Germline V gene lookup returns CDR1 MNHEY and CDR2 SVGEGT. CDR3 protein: CASRLFANRVDGYTF. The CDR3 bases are TGTGCCAGCAGACTTTTCGCCAACAGGGTTGATGGCTACACCTTC.

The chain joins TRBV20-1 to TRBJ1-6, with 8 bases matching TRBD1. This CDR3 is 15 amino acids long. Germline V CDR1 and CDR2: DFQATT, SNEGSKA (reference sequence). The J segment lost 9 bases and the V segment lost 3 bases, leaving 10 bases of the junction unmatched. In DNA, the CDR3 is TGCAGTGCTAGCTCTGGACAGGGCAGAGTTTCACCCCTCCACTTT. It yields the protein CSASSGQGRVSPLHF.

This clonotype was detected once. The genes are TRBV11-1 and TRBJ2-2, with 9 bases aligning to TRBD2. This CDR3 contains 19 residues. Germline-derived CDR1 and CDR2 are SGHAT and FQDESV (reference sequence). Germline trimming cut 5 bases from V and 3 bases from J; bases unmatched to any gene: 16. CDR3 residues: CASSMVWPGAGGDTGELFF. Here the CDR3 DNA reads TGTGCCAGCAGCATGGTGTGGCCAGGAGCGGGGGGCGACACCGGGGAGCTGTTTTTT.

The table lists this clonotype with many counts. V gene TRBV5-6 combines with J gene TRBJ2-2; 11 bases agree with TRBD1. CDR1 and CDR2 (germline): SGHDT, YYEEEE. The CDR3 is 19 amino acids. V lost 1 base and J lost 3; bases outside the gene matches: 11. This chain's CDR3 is CASSLFGTGGHGDTGELFF. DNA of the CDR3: TGTGCCAGCAGCTTGTTCGGGACAGGGGGGCATGGTGACACCGGGGAGCTGTTTTTT.

CDR3 DNA: TGTGCCATCAGTTACGGCCAGAGCGCACTCTACGAGCAGTACTTC. Its translation: CAISYGQSALYEQYF. The chain has TRBV10-3 and TRBJ2-7; D remains ambiguous. Trimming left V 5 bases short and J 3 bases short, with 17 bases between. The germline CDR1 and CDR2 sequences are ENHRY and SYGVKD. The CDR3 is made up of 15 amino acids.

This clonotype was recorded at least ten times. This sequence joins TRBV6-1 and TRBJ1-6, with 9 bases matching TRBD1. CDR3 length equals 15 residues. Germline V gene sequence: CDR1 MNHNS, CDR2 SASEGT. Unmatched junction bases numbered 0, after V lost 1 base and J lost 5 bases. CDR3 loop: CASSEGTGDNSPLHF. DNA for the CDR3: TGTGCCAGCAGTGAAGGGACAGGGGATAATTCACCCCTCCACTTT.

For the CDR3, the DNA is TGCGCCAGCAGCCAAGATTGGGGAGGCTATGGCTACACCTTC. It specifies CASSQDWGGYGYTF. This chain links TRBV4-1 with TRBJ1-2; D is ambiguous. The CDR3 totals 14 residues. Germline V CDR1 and CDR2: MGHRA, YSYEKL. Trimming stripped 0 bases from V and 4 bases from J, with 9 bases between.

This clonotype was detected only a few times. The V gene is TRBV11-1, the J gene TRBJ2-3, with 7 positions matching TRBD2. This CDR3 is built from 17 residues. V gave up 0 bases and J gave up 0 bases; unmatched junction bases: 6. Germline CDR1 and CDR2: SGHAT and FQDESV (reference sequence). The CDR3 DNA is TGTGCCAGCAGCTTAGCGAGAAGCGGGGTGAGCACAGATACGCAGTATTTT. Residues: CASSLARSGVSTDTQYF.

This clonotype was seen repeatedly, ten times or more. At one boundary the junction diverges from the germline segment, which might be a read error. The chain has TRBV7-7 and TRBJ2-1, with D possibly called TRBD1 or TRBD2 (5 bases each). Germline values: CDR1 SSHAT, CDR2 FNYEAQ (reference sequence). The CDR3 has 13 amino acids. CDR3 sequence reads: CASSPGPRNEQFF. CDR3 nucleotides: TGTGCTAGCAGCCCGGGACCTCGCAATGAGCAGTTCTTC. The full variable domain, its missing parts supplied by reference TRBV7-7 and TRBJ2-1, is GAGVSQSPRYKVTKRGQDVTLRCDPISSHATLYWYQQALGQGPEFLTYFNYEAQPDKSGLPSDRFSAERPEGSISTLTIQRTEQRDSAMYRCASSPGPRNEQFFGPGTRLTVL.

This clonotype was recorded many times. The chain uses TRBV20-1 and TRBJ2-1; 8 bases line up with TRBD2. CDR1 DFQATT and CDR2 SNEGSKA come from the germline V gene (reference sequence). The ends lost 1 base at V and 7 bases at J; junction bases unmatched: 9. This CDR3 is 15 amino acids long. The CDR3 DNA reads TGCAGTGCTAGAGTATTAAGCGGGGGTGGTAATGAGCAGTTCTTC. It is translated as CSARVLSGGGNEQFF.

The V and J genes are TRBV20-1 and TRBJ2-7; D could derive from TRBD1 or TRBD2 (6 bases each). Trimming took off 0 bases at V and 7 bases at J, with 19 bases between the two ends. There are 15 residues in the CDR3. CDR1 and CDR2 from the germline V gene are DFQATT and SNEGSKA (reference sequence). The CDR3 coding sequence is TGCAGTGCTAGAGATAACACCCTGAGGAGGGGGGAGCAGTACTTC. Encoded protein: CSARDNTLRRGEQYF.

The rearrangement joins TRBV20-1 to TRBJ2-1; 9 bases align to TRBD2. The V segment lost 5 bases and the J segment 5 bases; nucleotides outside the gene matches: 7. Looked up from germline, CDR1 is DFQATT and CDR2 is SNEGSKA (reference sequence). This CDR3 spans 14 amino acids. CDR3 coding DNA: TGCAGTGCTTGGAAACTAGCGGGTCACAATGAGCAGTTCTTC. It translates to CSAWKLAGHNEQFF.

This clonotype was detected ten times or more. The DNA for the CDR3 is TGTGCCAGCAGTCCACAGGGCGACGGCTACACCTTC. Its protein product is CASSPQGDGYTF. V gene TRBV27 combines with J gene TRBJ1-2, with D tentatively TRBD1 (6 bases). Trimming took 5 bases from V and 8 from J, leaving 12 bases between them. This CDR3 comprises 12 residues. Germline V gene data show CDR1 as MNHEY and CDR2 as SMNVEV (reference sequence).

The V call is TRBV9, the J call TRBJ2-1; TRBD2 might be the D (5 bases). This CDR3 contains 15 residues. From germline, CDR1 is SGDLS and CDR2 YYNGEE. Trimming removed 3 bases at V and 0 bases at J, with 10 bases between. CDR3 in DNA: TGTGCCAGCAGCGCCGAGCGGTACTCCTACAATGAGCAGTTCTTC. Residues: CASSAERYSYNEQFF.

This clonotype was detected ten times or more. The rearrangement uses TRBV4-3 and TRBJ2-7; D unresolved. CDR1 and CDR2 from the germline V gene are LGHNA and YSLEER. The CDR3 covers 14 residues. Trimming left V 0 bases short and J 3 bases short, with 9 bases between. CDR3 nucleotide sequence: TGCGCCAGCAGCCAAGAGGGGTCCTACTACGAGCAGTACTTC. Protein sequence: CASSQEGSYYEQYF.

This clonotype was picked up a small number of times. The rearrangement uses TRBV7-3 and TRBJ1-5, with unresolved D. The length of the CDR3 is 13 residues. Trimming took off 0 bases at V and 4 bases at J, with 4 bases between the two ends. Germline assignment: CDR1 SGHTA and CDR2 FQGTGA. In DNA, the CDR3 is TGTGCCAGCAGCTTAACTGGGAATCAGCCCCAGCATTTT. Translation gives CASSLTGNQPQHF.

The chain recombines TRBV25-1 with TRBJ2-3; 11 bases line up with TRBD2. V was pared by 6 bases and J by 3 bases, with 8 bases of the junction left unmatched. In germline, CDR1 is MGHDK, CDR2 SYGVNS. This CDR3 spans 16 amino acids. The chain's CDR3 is CASSPTSGSFTDTQYF. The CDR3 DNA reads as TGTGCCAGCAGCCCTACTAGCGGGAGTTTTACAGATACGCAGTATTTT. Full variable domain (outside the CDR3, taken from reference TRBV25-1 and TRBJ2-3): EADIYQTPRYLVIGTGKKITLECSQTMGHDKMYWYQQDPGMELHLIHYSYGVNSTEKGDLSSESTVSRIRTEHFPLTLESARPSHTSQYLCASSPTSGSFTDTQYFGPGTRLTVL.

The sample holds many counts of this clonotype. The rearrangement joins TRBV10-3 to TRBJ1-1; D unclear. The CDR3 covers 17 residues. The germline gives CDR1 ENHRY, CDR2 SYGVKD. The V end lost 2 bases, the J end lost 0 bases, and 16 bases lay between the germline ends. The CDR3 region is CAISEGHPGRLNTEAFF. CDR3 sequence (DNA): TGTGCCATCAGTGAGGGTCACCCCGGACGGTTGAACACTGAAGCTTTCTTT.

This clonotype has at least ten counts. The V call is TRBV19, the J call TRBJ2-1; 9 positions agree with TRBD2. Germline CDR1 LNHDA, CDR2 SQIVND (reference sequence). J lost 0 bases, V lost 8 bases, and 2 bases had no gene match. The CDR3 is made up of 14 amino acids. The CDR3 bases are TGTGCCAGTCGAGCGGGAGGCTCCTACAATGAGCAGTTCTTC. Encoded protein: CASRAGGSYNEQFF.

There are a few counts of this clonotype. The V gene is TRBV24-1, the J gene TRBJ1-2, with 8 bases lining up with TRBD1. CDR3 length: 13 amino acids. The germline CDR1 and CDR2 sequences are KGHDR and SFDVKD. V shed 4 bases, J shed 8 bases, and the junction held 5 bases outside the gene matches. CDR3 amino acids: CATSEQGAAGYTF. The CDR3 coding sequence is TGTGCCACCAGTGAGCAGGGGGCGGCGGGCTACACCTTC.

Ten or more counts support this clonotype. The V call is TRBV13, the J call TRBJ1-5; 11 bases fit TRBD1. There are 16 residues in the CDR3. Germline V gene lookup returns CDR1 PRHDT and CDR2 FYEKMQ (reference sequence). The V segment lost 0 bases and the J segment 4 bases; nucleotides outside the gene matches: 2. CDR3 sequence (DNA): TGTGCCAGCAGCTTAGGGGGACAGGGGGTAAATCAGCCCCAGCATTTT. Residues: CASSLGGQGVNQPQHF.

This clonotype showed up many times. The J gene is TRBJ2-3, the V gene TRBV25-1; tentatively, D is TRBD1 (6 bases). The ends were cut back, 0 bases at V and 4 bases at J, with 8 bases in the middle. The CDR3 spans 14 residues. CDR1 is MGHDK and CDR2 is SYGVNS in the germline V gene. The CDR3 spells CASSEYRTADTQYF. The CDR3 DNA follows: TGTGCCAGCAGTGAATATCGGACAGCAGATACGCAGTATTTT.

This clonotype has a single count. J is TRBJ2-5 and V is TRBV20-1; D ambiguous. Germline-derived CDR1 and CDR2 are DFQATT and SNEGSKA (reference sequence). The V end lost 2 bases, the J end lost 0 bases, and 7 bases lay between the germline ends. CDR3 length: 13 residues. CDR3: CSARPGNQETQYF. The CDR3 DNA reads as TGCAGTGCTAGACCCGGAAACCAAGAGACCCAGTACTTC.

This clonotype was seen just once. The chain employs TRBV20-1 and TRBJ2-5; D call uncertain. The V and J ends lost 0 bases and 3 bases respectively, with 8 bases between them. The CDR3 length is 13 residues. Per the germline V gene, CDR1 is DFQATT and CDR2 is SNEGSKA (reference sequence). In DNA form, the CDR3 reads TGCAGTGCTAGAGATCGGGCGGAAGAGACCCAGTACTTC. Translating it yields CSARDRAEETQYF.

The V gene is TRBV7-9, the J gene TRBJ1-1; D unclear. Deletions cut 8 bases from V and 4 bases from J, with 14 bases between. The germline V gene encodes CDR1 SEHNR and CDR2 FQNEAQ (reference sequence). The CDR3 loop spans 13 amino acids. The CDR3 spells CASSTQGSTEAFF. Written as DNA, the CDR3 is TGTGCCAGCTCCACACAAGGGTCCACTGAAGCTTTCTTT.

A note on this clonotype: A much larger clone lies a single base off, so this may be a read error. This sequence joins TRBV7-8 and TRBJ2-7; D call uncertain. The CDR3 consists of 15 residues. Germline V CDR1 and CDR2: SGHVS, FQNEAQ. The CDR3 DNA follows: TGTGACAGCAGCTTAGTGCAAGGACCATCCTACGAGCAGTACTTC. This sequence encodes CDSSLVQGPSYEQYF.

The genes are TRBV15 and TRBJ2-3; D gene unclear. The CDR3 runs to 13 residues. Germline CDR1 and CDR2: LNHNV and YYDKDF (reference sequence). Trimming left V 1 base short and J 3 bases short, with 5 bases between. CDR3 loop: CATSRVLTDTQYF. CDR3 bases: TGTGCCACCAGCAGAGTACTGACAGATACGCAGTATTTT.

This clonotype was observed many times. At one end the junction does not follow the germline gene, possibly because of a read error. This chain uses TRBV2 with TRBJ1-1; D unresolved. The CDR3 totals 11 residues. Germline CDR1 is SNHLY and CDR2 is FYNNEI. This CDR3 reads CAIFTNAEAFF. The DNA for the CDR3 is TGTGCCATCTTCACGAACGCTGAAGCTTTCTTT.

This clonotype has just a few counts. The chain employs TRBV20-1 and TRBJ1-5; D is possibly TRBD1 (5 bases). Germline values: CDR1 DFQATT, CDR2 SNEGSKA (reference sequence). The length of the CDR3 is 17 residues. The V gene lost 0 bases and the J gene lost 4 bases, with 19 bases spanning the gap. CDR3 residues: CSARDSAGPVGNQPQHF. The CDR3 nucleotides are TGCAGTGCTAGAGATTCGGCAGGGCCGGTCGGGAATCAGCCCCAGCATTTT.

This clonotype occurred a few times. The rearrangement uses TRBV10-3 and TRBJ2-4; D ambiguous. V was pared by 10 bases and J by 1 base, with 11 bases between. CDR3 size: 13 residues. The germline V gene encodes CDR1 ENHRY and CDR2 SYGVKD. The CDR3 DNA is TGTGCCAGCATTGGGCCGGCCAAAAACATTCAGTACTTC. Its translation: CASIGPAKNIQYF.

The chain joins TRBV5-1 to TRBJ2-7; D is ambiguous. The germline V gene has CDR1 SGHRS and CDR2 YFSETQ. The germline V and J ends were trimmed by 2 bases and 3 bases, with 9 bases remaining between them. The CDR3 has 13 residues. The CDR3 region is CASSFGSYYEQYF. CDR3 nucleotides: TGCGCCAGCAGCTTCGGATCATACTACGAGCAGTACTTC.